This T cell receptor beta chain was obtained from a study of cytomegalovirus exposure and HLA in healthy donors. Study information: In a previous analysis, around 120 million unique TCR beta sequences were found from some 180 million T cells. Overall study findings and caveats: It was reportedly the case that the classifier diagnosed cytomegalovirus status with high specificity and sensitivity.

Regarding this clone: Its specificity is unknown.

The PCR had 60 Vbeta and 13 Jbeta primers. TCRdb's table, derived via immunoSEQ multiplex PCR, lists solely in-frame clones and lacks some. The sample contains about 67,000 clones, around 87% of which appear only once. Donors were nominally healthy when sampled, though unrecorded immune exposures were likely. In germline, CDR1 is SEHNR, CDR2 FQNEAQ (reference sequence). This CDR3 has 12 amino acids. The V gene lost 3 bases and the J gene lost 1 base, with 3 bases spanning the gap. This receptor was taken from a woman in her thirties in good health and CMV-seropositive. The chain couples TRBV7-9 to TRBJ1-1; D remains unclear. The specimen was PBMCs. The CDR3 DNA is TGTGCCAGCAGCTTCTGGAACACTGAAGCTTTCTTT. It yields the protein CASSFWNTEAFF.